This entry concerns a single T cell receptor beta chain. What antigen it recognizes has not been identified. Base qualities were left out, and no much larger clone turns up one base away. The method was 5' RACE. The sequencer listed for this sample is NextSeq 500. In the TCR library protocol, a unique molecular identifier was attached to each TCR cDNA molecule so that PCR and sequencing errors could be corrected. For the original study's pipeline: TCR identification, UMI-based error correction and CDR3 extraction were all carried out with Decombinator tools. Expanded TCRs were defined as those above a frequency of 2 per 1,000, corresponding to the top 1% of the tumor frequency distribution. Expanded tumor TCRs statistically deemed absent (corrected P<0.05) from at least one tumor region were classed as regional, and all other expanded tumor TCRs were classed as ubiquitous. Rényi diversity was computed with the R vegan package after subsampling each repertoire 100 times to 5,000 TCRs. CDR3 similarity networks were constructed using string-kernel similarity of amino acid triplets, with links drawn between CDR3s whose pairwise similarity was above 0.82. The raw public reads went through TCRdb reprocessing: fastp at Q25, MiXCR clone calling, in-frame beta chains kept. CDR3 protein sequences are deduplicated, and each keeps its most common genes and DNA. Here the V and J calls rest on TCRdb's processing, not on the authors' analysis. The sample yields 2,000 to 3,000 distinct CDR3 sequences; roughly an eighth were counted once. The ten largest clones capture about a tenth of the sample.

This sample was included in a study of spatial heterogeneity in lung cancer (dated by TCRdb to 2018 to 2020). Background on the whole study: Beta-chain transcripts were consistently detected in greater numbers than alpha-chain transcripts, which likely reflected higher beta-chain transcript abundance. TCR transcript counts in tumor regions correlated strongly with a T cell transcriptional module score from matched bulk RNA-seq. In the raw uncorrected reads, each unique combination of TCR and UMI appeared on average more than ten times. The study quantitatively compared TCR alpha and beta repertoires across multiple tumor regions, matched nontumor lung and blood in non-small cell lung cancer. Nonsynonymous mutation counts, determined by whole-exome sequencing of tumor tissue, were related to TCR repertoire features. At surgery, over 200 tumor regions, 64 matched nontumor lung samples and 56 PBMC samples were TCR-sequenced for both alpha and beta chains.

Its CDR3 holds 13 amino acids, cysteine through phenylalanine. Only CDR3 DNA remains: 39 bases, in frame from the first base. The CDR1 and CDR2 encoded by the germline V gene (reference sequence) are LNHDA and SQIVND. Relative to germline, V is 5 bases shorter and J is 7 bases shorter, with 12 bases between their ends. This specimen's time point label, interpreted: sample taken at primary tumor resection. The donors were 60 to 80 patients from the lung TRACERx cohort who had early-stage, untreated non-small cell lung cancer. Without any cell sorting, TCR sequencing was performed on whole RNA extracted either from tumor and nontumor lung tissue or from cryopreserved PBMC samples. Only patients with enough RNA available from two or more tumor regions were chosen for TCR sequencing. A lung pathologist reviewed the tumor and adjacent nontumor lung specimens before the specimens were selected. On the study overall, not on this receptor specifically: TCR-seq was estimated to cover only approximately 6.6% of tumor T cells for alpha chains and about 13% for beta chains. Counts of ubiquitous and regional expanded TCRs correlated with counts of ubiquitous and regional nonsynonymous mutations, respectively. Additional single-cell paired TCR alpha and beta sequencing was considered necessary to confirm, at a functional level, the hypothesis that regional TCRs recognize regional mutations. The tumor nonsynonymous mutation count correlated with the number of expanded intratumoral alpha and beta TCRs.

Sequenced material: lung tumor tissue, taken at surgery. The sequence derives from a male donor with early-stage non-small cell lung cancer. The sequence is built from TRBV19 and TRBJ2-4; the D gene is possibly TRBD1, with 5 bases matching. The CDR3 region: CASSAGIGNIQYF. In nucleotides, the sequence is TGTGCCAGTAGTGCAGGGATAGGGAACATTCAGTACTTC.